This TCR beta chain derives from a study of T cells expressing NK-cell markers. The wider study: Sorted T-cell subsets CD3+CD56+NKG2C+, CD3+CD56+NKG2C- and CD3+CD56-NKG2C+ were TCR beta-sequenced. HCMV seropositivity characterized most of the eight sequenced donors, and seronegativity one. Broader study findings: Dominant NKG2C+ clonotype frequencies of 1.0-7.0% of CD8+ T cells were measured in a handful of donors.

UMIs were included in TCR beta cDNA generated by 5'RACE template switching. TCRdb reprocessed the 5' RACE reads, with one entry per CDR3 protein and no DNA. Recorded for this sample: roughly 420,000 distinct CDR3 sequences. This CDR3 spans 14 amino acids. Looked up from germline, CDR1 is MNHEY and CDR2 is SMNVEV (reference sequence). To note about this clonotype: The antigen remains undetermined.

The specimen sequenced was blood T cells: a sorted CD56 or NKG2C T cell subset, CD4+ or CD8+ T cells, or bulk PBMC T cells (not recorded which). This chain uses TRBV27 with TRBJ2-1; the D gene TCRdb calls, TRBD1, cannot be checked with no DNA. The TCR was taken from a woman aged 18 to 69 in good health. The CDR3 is CASSLSPAYNEQFF.